The 8 T cell receptor beta chains listed next were all sequenced from one sample in a study of shared clonotypes between healthy human individuals. The protocol was immunoSEQ multiplex PCR, while the TCRdb copy is restricted to in-frame clones and leaves out a portion. This repertoire shows 2,500,000 or so clones, around 94% found once; its top ten account for about 0.13%. Sequencing was carried out using naive CD4+ T cells sorted from blood. The subset denotes: CD45RA+ positively selected. These receptors were collected from a man younger than 35 in good health.

The gene calls are TRBV11-2 and TRBJ2-3, with 7 bases fitting TRBD1. The germline V gene encodes CDR1 SGHAT and CDR2 FQNNGV. J lost 3 bases, V lost 1 base, and 10 bases had no gene match. The CDR3 has 17 residues. CDR3 in amino acids: CASSLGIGRGSTDTQYF. The CDR3 region has the DNA TGTGCCAGCAGCTTAGGGATCGGCAGGGGGAGTACAGATACGCAGTATTTT.

As concerns this clone: Other DNA sequences in this specimen translate into the identical CDR3. The CDR3 coding sequence is TGTGCCAGCAGCGGAAGTGGGGGGTTTAACTATGGCTACACCTTC. Amino acid sequence: CASSGSGGFNYGYTF. The chain joins TRBV9 to TRBJ1-2; tentatively, D is TRBD1 (5 bases). The V and J ends lost 3 bases and 1 base respectively, with 13 bases between them. The germline V gene encodes CDR1 SGDLS and CDR2 YYNGEE. This CDR3 region has 15 residues.

V is TRBV10-3 and J is TRBJ2-1; 7 nucleotides line up with TRBD1. V lost 0 bases, J lost 4 bases, and 6 bases stayed unmatched. The CDR3 extends over 16 amino acids. Germline V gene lookup returns CDR1 ENHRY and CDR2 SYGVKD. CDR3 residues: CAISESWQGVYNEQFF. The CDR3, as DNA: TGTGCCATCAGTGAGTCTTGGCAGGGGGTATACAATGAGCAGTTCTTC.

The J gene is TRBJ1-6, the V gene TRBV4-1; D gene unclear. The CDR3 is 15 residues long. V was pared by 3 bases and J by 3 bases, with 9 bases between. Germline V gene lookup returns CDR1 MGHRA and CDR2 YSYEKL. The CDR3 loop reads CASSQLLLYNSPLHF. CDR3 nucleotides: TGCGCCAGCAGCCAGCTTCTCCTCTATAATTCACCCCTCCACTTT.

The chain joins TRBV11-3 to TRBJ2-7, with 9 bases matching TRBD1. Germline lookup yields CDR1 SGHNT and CDR2 YENEEA. The CDR3 has 15 residues. V lost 3 bases, J lost 3 bases, and 6 bases stayed unmatched. Here the CDR3 DNA reads TGTGCCAGCAGCTTGGGGACAGGGACCCTCTACGAGCAGTACTTC. Its translation is CASSLGTGTLYEQYF. The complete variable domain, with remaining parts taken from reference TRBV11-3 and TRBJ2-7, reads EAGVVQSPRYKIIEKKQPVAFWCNPISGHNTLYWYLQNLGQGPELLIRYENEEAVDDSQLPKDRFSAERLKGVDSTLKIQPAELGDSAVYLCASSLGTGTLYEQYFGPGTRLTVT.

CDR3 sequence: CASSVGTGTYNSPLHF. The CDR3 coding sequence is TGTGCCAGCAGCGTAGGGACAGGGACCTATAATTCACCCCTCCACTTT. The J gene is TRBJ1-6, the V gene TRBV9; 8 nucleotides line up with TRBD1. In germline, CDR1 is SGDLS, CDR2 YYNGEE. J gave up 2 bases and V 0 bases, and 1 base lay outside the gene matches. CDR3 length: 16 amino acids.

CDR3 protein: CASSLLTTGYRDTQYF. The CDR3 DNA reads TGTGCCAGCAGCTTGCTGACGACAGGGTATCGAGATACGCAGTATTTT. V and J are TRBV7-9 and TRBJ2-3; 7 bases are shared with TRBD1. The length of the CDR3 is 16 residues. Losses at the gene ends were 3 bases for V and 5 bases for J; bases not matched to a gene: 11. CDR1 and CDR2 from the germline V gene are SEHNR and FQNEAQ (reference sequence).

The sample holds one count of this clone. The rearrangement links TRBV11-2 to TRBJ2-7; D perhaps matches TRBD1 (6 bases). V lost 8 bases, J lost 5 bases, and 22 bases lay in between. The CDR3 runs 15 residues. CDR1 SGHAT and CDR2 FQNNGV come from the germline V gene. DNA for the CDR3: TGTGCCAGCCGACGGCAGGGGAGCTCTTTTAACGAGCAGTACTTC. This encodes CASRRQGSSFNEQYF.